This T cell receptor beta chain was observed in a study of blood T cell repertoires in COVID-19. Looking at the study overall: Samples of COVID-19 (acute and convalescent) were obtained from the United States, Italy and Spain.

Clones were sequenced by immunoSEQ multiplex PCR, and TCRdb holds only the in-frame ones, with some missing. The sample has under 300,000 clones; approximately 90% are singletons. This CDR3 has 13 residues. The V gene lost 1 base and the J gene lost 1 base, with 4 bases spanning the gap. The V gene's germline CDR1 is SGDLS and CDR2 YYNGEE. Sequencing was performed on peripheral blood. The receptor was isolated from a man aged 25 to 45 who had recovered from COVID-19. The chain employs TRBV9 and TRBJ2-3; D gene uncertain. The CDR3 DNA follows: TGTGCCAGCAGCGTACAGGGCACAGATACGCAGTATTTT. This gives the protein CASSVQGTDTQYF.